Presented here are 20 T cell receptor beta chains from one specimen sequenced in a study of blood T cell repertoires in COVID-19. The data were produced by immunoSEQ multiplex PCR, yet TCRdb's version contains in-frame clones alone and is incomplete. The sample shows approximately 250,000 clones, around 90% of them seen only once. Sequenced sample: PBMCs or T cells enriched from blood (not recorded which). The receptors were sampled from a woman in her fifties or sixties in a cohort exposed to, infected with or recovered from COVID-19 (not recorded which).

This clone was observed once. The V gene is TRBV7-9, the J gene TRBJ1-4; D remains unclear. This CDR3 region has 14 residues. Germline loops: CDR1 SEHNR, CDR2 FQNEAQ (reference sequence). V dropped 5 bases and J dropped 4 bases, with 11 bases sitting between them. Here the CDR3 reads CASSPRGLNEKLFF. The CDR3 nucleotides are TGTGCCAGCAGCCCCCGAGGCCTTAATGAAAAACTGTTTTTT.

This clone showed up just once. This chain links TRBV6-5 with TRBJ1-6; no firm D call. V gave up 8 bases and J gave up 7 bases, with 12 bases separating them. The germline gives CDR1 MNHEY, CDR2 SVGAGI. The CDR3 contains 13 residues. This CDR3 is CASRDSVNSPLHF. CDR3 DNA: TGTGCCAGCCGGGATTCGGTAAATTCACCCCTCCACTTT.

The J gene is TRBJ1-2, the V gene TRBV11-2; 8 positions agree with TRBD1. The CDR3 is 15 amino acids. J was trimmed by 5 bases and V by 0 bases; bases with no gene match: 5. CDR1 is SGHAT, CDR2 FQNNGV, per germline. The CDR3 protein is CASSLDRGRRYGYTF. CDR3 nucleotides: TGTGCCAGCAGCTTAGACAGGGGGCGACGTTATGGCTACACCTTC. Together with reference TRBV11-2 and TRBJ1-2, the CDR3 gives the full variable domain: EAGVAQSPRYKIIEKRQSVAFWCNPISGHATLYWYQQILGQGPKLLIQFQNNGVVDDSQLPKDRFSAERLKGVDSTLKIQPAKLEDSAVYLCASSLDRGRRYGYTFGSGTRLTVV.

The rearrangement uses TRBV19 and TRBJ1-1; no reliable D call. V was clipped by 9 bases and J by 0 bases, with 8 bases between them. The CDR3 extends over 12 amino acids. Germline CDR1 LNHDA, CDR2 SQIVND (reference sequence). The CDR3 nucleotides are TGTGCCAGCATGAACATGAACACTGAAGCTTTCTTT. Translation: CASMNMNTEAFF.

This sequence joins TRBV11-3 and TRBJ2-1, with 11 bases matching TRBD2. Germline CDR1 is SGHNT and CDR2 is YENEEA. V trimming: 5 bases; J trimming: 9 bases; junction bases outside the gene matches: 9. The CDR3 is 15 residues long. CDR3 bases: TGTGCCAGCAGCCCCCAACTAGCGGGAGTTAGTGAGCAGTTCTTC. Translation gives CASSPQLAGVSEQFF.

This chain uses TRBV14 with TRBJ2-1; 14 nucleotides match TRBD2. This CDR3 is built from 17 residues. V lost 4 bases and J lost 3; bases outside the gene matches: 5. Germline lookup yields CDR1 SGHDN and CDR2 FVKESK. This CDR3 is CASSPGTSGSLYNEQFF. The CDR3 region has the DNA TGTGCCAGCAGCCCTGGGACTAGCGGGAGTCTCTACAATGAGCAGTTCTTC.

CDR3 nucleotides: TGTGCCAGCAGCTCCGTCCGGGACAGAATAGCCTACGAGCAGTACTTC. Amino acid sequence: CASSSVRDRIAYEQYF. The chain has TRBV7-3 and TRBJ2-7, with 7 bases that match TRBD1. V trimming: 4 bases; J trimming: 2 bases; junction bases outside the gene matches: 11. Germline lookup yields CDR1 SGHTA and CDR2 FQGTGA. The CDR3 runs to 16 residues.

In its sample, this clone was seen once. V usage is TRBV7-3 and J usage is TRBJ2-2; D may be TRBD1 (6 bases). The CDR3 runs to 13 residues. V lost 4 bases and J lost 7, with 10 bases in between. Germline assignment: CDR1 SGHTA and CDR2 FQGTGA. Written as DNA, the CDR3 is TGTGCCAGCAGCTCAGGGGTATACGGGGAGCTGTTTTTT. Protein sequence: CASSSGVYGELFF.

V and J are TRBV30 and TRBJ1-4; weak D call: TRBD1 (6 bases). CDR1 is GTSNPN and CDR2 is SVGIG in the germline V gene (reference sequence). Trimming removed 7 bases from V and 8 bases from J, with 17 bases in between. The CDR3 extends over 13 amino acids. This CDR3 reads CASRGGAGEKLFF. CDR3 coding DNA: TGTGCCTCCCGAGGGGGGGCTGGGGAAAAACTGTTTTTT.

This clone was seen a single time. The chain recombines TRBV9 with TRBJ2-2; 9 nucleotides match TRBD1. The CDR3 length is 14 residues. Germline V CDR1 and CDR2: SGDLS, YYNGEE. Trimming removed 4 bases from V and 6 bases from J; junction bases left unmatched: 4. Here the CDR3 reads CASSITGGSGELFF. Written as DNA, the CDR3 is TGTGCCAGCAGCATAACAGGGGGCTCCGGGGAGCTGTTTTTT.

The chain couples TRBV3-1 (or the pseudogene TRBV3-2) to TRBJ1-3, with a weak D call TRBD1 (6 bases). In germline, CDR1 is LGHDT, CDR2 YNNKEL (reference sequence). This CDR3 has 16 amino acids. Trimming cost V 4 bases and J 0 bases, with 13 bases left between them. CDR3 DNA: TGTGCCAGCAGCCCAGGGGTCCTCTACTCTGGAAACACCATATATTTT. Residues: CASSPGVLYSGNTIYF.

The chain has TRBV2 and TRBJ1-6; 10 nucleotides line up with TRBD1. This CDR3 is built from 13 residues. The V segment lost 6 bases and the J segment 9 bases; nucleotides outside the gene matches: 2. From germline, CDR1 is SNHLY and CDR2 FYNNEI. CDR3 amino acids: CASRDRGSSPLHF. In DNA, the CDR3 is TGTGCCAGCAGGGACAGGGGGTCTTCACCCCTCCACTTT. Looking up the rest from reference TRBV2 and TRBJ1-6 gives the full variable domain: EPEVTQTPSHQVTQMGQEVILRCVPISNHLYFYWYRQILGQKVEFLVSFYNNEISEKSEIFDDQFSVERPDGSNFTLKIRSTKLEDSAMYFCASRDRGSSPLHFGNGTRLTVT.

V is TRBV9 and J is TRBJ2-3; TRBD1 matches 10 bases. Germline V gene sequence: CDR1 SGDLS, CDR2 YYNGEE. This CDR3 has 18 residues. V dropped 3 bases and J dropped 0; count of bases not matched to a gene: 10. Written as DNA, the CDR3 is TGTGCCAGCAGCGCCGAACCGGGACAGGGGACTAGCACAGATACGCAGTATTTT. Amino acids: CASSAEPGQGTSTDTQYF.

J is TRBJ2-1 and V is TRBV5-1; 9 bases match TRBD2. The CDR3 covers 16 residues. Germline CDR1 and CDR2: SGHRS and YFSETQ. J lost 9 bases, V lost 2 bases, and 12 bases had no gene match. The CDR3 nucleotides are TGCGCCAGCAGCTTCGGCGGGAGGGCCGCTCGGGGTGAGCAGTTCTTC. Amino acids: CASSFGGRAARGEQFF.

The V gene is TRBV4-1, the J gene TRBJ2-5, with 13 positions matching TRBD2. The CDR3 consists of 16 residues. The V gene's germline CDR1 is MGHRA and CDR2 YSYEKL. V lost 1 base and J lost 5; bases outside the gene matches: 4. The CDR3 coding sequence is TGCGCCAGCAGCCAAGTCGGACTAGCGGGAGTGGAGACCCAGTACTTC. Translation: CASSQVGLAGVETQYF.

This chain uses TRBV9 with TRBJ1-5; no clear D. The germline gives CDR1 SGDLS, CDR2 YYNGEE. Trimming took 0 bases from V and 5 from J, leaving 9 bases between them. The CDR3 runs 14 residues. The CDR3, as DNA: TGTGCCAGCAGCGTAGATTCCCTGTATCAGCCCCAGCATTTT. It translates to CASSVDSLYQPQHF.

The J gene is TRBJ2-7, the V gene TRBV15; 8 positions match TRBD1. With 6 bases clipped from V and 2 bases from J, the junction kept 6 bases outside the gene matches. The V gene's germline CDR1 is LNHNV and CDR2 YYDKDF (reference sequence). The CDR3 totals 14 residues. The CDR3 protein is CATRKGQGTYEQYF. DNA of the CDR3: TGTGCCACCAGAAAAGGACAGGGAACCTACGAGCAGTACTTC. The whole variable domain, remainder taken from reference TRBV15 and TRBJ2-7, is DAMVIQNPRYQVTQFGKPVTLSCSQTLNHNVMYWYQQKSSQAPKLLFHYYDKDFNNEADTPDNFQSRRPNTSFCFLDIRSPGLGDTAMYLCATRKGQGTYEQYFGPGTRLTVT.

V gene TRBV7-2 combines with J gene TRBJ2-2; 13 bases are a match to TRBD2. The CDR3 sequence is 16 residues long. Germline CDR1 is SGHTA and CDR2 is FQGNSA. The J segment lost 4 bases and the V segment lost 5 bases, leaving 4 bases of the junction unmatched. In DNA form, the CDR3 reads TGTGCCAGCAGCAAGACTAGCGGGAGGAGCACCGGGGAGCTGTTTTTT. Its protein is CASSKTSGRSTGELFF.

V is TRBV7-3 and J is TRBJ2-5; a possible D gene is TRBD2 (6 bases). The CDR3 is made up of 16 amino acids. V was clipped by 1 base and J by 3 bases, with 15 bases between them. The germline V gene has CDR1 SGHTA and CDR2 FQGTGA. Here the CDR3 reads CASSLRPFGGEETQYF. CDR3 DNA sequence: TGTGCCAGCAGCTTAAGGCCCTTTGGCGGGGAAGAGACCCAGTACTTC.

The CDR3 is CASSPDSSNQPQHF. CDR3 DNA: TGCGCCAGCAGCCCCGACAGTAGCAATCAGCCCCAGCATTTT. The J gene is TRBJ1-5, the V gene TRBV4-3; possibly TRBD1 for D (5 bases). The CDR3 length is 14 residues. The V end lost 4 bases, the J end lost 0 bases, and 7 bases lay between the germline ends. Looked up from germline, CDR1 is LGHNA and CDR2 is YSLEER.